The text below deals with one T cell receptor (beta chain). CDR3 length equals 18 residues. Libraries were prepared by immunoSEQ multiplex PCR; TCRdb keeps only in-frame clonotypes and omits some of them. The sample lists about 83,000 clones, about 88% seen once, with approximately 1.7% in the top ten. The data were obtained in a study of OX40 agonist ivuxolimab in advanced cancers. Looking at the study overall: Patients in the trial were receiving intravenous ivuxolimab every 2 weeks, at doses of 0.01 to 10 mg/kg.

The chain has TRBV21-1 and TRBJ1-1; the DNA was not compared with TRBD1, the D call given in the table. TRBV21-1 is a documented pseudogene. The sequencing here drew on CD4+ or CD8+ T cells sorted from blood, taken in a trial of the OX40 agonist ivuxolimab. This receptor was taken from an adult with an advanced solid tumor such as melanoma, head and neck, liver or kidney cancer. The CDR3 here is CASSKPGLGQGQNTEAFF. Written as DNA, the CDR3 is TGTGCCAGCAGCAAACCGGGACTGGGACAGGGCCAGAACACTGAAGCTTTCTTT.